This TCR beta chain was captured by sequencing in a study of shared T cell receptors in the human thymus (dated by TCRdb to 2020 to 2022). Concerning the study at large: The study examined how self-reactive, shared T-cell receptor alpha chains are generated in the human thymus.

In the case of this clone: Its target antigen remains unknown. Base qualities are missing; no much larger clone stands one base away.

The receptor library was made with the immunoSEQ multiplex PCR assay. TCRdb limited this immuneACCESS table to in-frame rearrangements with V and J called. A share of clones is missing; checked studies link under half to unresolved V genes, and the rest is unexplained. The table for this sample lists more than 300,000 clones; 95% of them were counted only once. The ten largest make up approximately 0.018% of the sample. Trimming at the junction amounts to 2 bases on V and 0 bases on J, and the germline ends lie 4 bases apart. Its CDR3 holds 14 amino acids, cysteine through phenylalanine. The CDR3 DNA has 42 bases and is translated from base 1. For CDR1 and CDR2, the germline V gene lists MNHEY and SVGAGI.

The specimen sequenced was thymocytes. This TCR was recovered from a human donor. The chain is assembled from TRBV6-5 and TRBJ1-4, with the D gene call left open. Here is the DNA: TGTGCCAGCAGTTACAGCCCAACTAATGAAAAACTGTTTTTT. This translates into CASSYSPTNEKLFF.